A selection of T cell receptor beta chains follows, all from one sample in a study of identifying expanded T cells in peripheral blood. Profiling relied on immunoSEQ multiplex PCR, and the TCRdb table lists in-frame clones only, not all of them. The data contain about 80,000 clones, approximately 90% of them singletons. Sequenced input: blood. Receptors were obtained from a person aged 18 to 70 in good health. Both conserved end residues are part of each CDR3. Each record gives: D gene, V gene, clone size, J gene, CDR3 protein, CDR3 DNA. The D gene is left open where the match is weak. Some rows have no size entry. The others give once, few or many, or a class for an expanded clone.

d_gene: -
v_gene: TRBV2
abundance: -
j_gene: TRBJ2-3
CDR3aa: CASSDTRTDTQYF
CDR3nt: TGTGCCAGTTCTGACACCCGCACAGATACGCAGTATTTT

d_gene: -
v_gene: TRBV5-4
abundance: -
j_gene: TRBJ1-2
CDR3aa: CASSLAGIYGYTF
CDR3nt: TGTGCCAGCAGCTTAGCAGGGATCTATGGCTACACCTTC

d_gene: -
v_gene: TRBV11-2
abundance: -
j_gene: TRBJ1-1
CDR3aa: CASSPAEVLMNTEAFF
CDR3nt: TGTGCCAGCAGCCCCGCGGAGGTTTTAATGAACACTGAAGCTTTCTTT

d_gene: -
v_gene: TRBV6-1
abundance: -
j_gene: TRBJ1-2
CDR3aa: CASRLRGYTF
CDR3nt: TGTGCCAGCAGATTACGGGGCTACACCTTC

d_gene: -
v_gene: TRBV6-1
abundance: -
j_gene: TRBJ1-1
CDR3aa: CASSGGWGLQNTEAFF
CDR3nt: TGTGCCAGCAGTGGGGGGTGGGGGCTTCAGAACACTGAAGCTTTCTTT

d_gene: -
v_gene: TRBV18
abundance: -
j_gene: TRBJ2-2
CDR3aa: CASSPSGLFLTGELFF
CDR3nt: TGTGCCAGCTCACCGTCGGGACTTTTCCTCACCGGGGAGCTGTTTTTT

d_gene: -
v_gene: TRBV7-9
abundance: -
j_gene: TRBJ2-3
CDR3aa: CASSPGTDTDTQYF
CDR3nt: TGTGCCAGCAGCCCGGGGACTGACACAGATACGCAGTATTTT

d_gene: -
v_gene: TRBV30
abundance: -
j_gene: TRBJ2-7
CDR3aa: CAWSPIPQRGGPYEQYF
CDR3nt: TGTGCCTGGAGTCCCATACCACAAAGGGGGGGACCCTACGAGCAGTACTTC

d_gene: -
v_gene: TRBV4-2
abundance: -
j_gene: TRBJ2-1
CDR3aa: CASSLRSPYEQFF
CDR3nt: TGTGCCAGCAGCCTCCGATCCCCCTACGAGCAGTTCTTC

d_gene: -
v_gene: TRBV7-2
abundance: -
j_gene: TRBJ1-2
CDR3aa: CASSLRLSGGDGYTF
CDR3nt: TGTGCCAGCAGCCTACGCCTATCTGGGGGGGATGGCTACACCTTC

d_gene: TRBD1
v_gene: TRBV6-6
abundance: -
j_gene: TRBJ1-5
CDR3aa: CASSSRGNQPQHF
CDR3nt: TGTGCCAGCAGTTCCAGGGGGAATCAGCCCCAGCATTTT

d_gene: TRBD1
v_gene: TRBV7-6
abundance: -
j_gene: TRBJ2-7
CDR3aa: CASSWAGQGLSYEQYF
CDR3nt: TGTGCCAGCAGCTGGGCGGGACAGGGACTCTCCTACGAGCAGTACTTC

d_gene: TRBD2
v_gene: TRBV27
abundance: -
j_gene: TRBJ2-5
CDR3aa: CASSRRGNQETQYF
CDR3nt: TGTGCCAGCAGTCGGCGGGGGAACCAAGAGACCCAGTACTTC

d_gene: TRBD2
v_gene: TRBV5-1
abundance: once
j_gene: TRBJ2-1
CDR3aa: CASSLISTSGVYNEQFF
CDR3nt: TGCGCCAGCAGCTTAATCTCAACTAGCGGGGTCTACAATGAGCAGTTCTTC

d_gene: -
v_gene: TRBV30
abundance: few
j_gene: TRBJ1-2
CDR3aa: CAWSVGPGADLYGYTF
CDR3nt: TGTGCCTGGAGTGTGGGCCCAGGGGCCGACTTATATGGCTACACCTTC

d_gene: -
v_gene: TRBV30
abundance: -
j_gene: TRBJ1-1
CDR3aa: CAWSPGTPNTEAFF
CDR3nt: TGTGCCTGGAGTCCCGGGACGCCGAACACTGAAGCTTTCTTT

d_gene: -
v_gene: TRBV11-2
abundance: -
j_gene: TRBJ1-1
CDR3aa: CASSSRQQNTEAFF
CDR3nt: TGTGCCAGCAGCTCCAGACAGCAGAACACTGAAGCTTTCTTT

d_gene: TRBD1
v_gene: TRBV19
abundance: -
j_gene: TRBJ1-5
CDR3aa: CASIETGAVNQPQHF
CDR3nt: TGTGCCAGTATTGAGACAGGGGCTGTCAATCAGCCCCAGCATTTT

d_gene: TRBD1
v_gene: TRBV6-5
abundance: -
j_gene: TRBJ2-7
CDR3aa: CASSYNRGDHEQYF
CDR3nt: TGTGCCAGCAGTTACAACAGGGGTGACCACGAGCAGTACTTC

d_gene: TRBD1
v_gene: TRBV4-2
abundance: once
j_gene: TRBJ1-5
CDR3aa: CASSQGGQGAGSNQPQHF
CDR3nt: TGTGCCAGCAGCCAGGGTGGACAGGGGGCGGGTAGCAATCAGCCCCAGCATTTT

d_gene: -
v_gene: TRBV27
abundance: once
j_gene: TRBJ2-3
CDR3aa: CASSYLGPVNTQYF
CDR3nt: TGTGCCAGCAGTTACCTAGGTCCCGTTAATACGCAGTATTTT

d_gene: TRBD2
v_gene: TRBV19
abundance: -
j_gene: TRBJ2-1
CDR3aa: CASSKSSGRYNEQFF
CDR3nt: TGTGCCAGTAGTAAGTCTAGCGGGAGGTACAATGAGCAGTTCTTC

d_gene: -
v_gene: TRBV20-1
abundance: -
j_gene: TRBJ1-1
CDR3aa: CSARASEAFF
CDR3nt: TGCAGTGCACGGGCCAGTGAAGCTTTCTTT

d_gene: TRBD1
v_gene: TRBV5-4
abundance: -
j_gene: TRBJ1-2
CDR3aa: CASRDREPNYGYTF
CDR3nt: TGTGCCAGCAGGGACAGGGAGCCTAACTATGGCTACACCTTC

d_gene: TRBD1
v_gene: TRBV10-3
abundance: few
j_gene: TRBJ1-2
CDR3aa: CAIKRTGEIVYGYTF
CDR3nt: TGTGCCATCAAACGGACAGGAGAGATCGTCTATGGCTACACCTTC

d_gene: -
v_gene: TRBV20-1
abundance: -
j_gene: TRBJ1-1
CDR3aa: CSASSLTEAFF
CDR3nt: TGCAGTGCTAGTAGTCTAACTGAAGCTTTCTTT

d_gene: -
v_gene: TRBV4-2
abundance: many
j_gene: TRBJ2-3
CDR3aa: CASSPGETDTDTQYF
CDR3nt: TGTGCCAGCAGCCCAGGCGAGACGGACACAGATACGCAGTATTTT

d_gene: -
v_gene: TRBV7-2
abundance: -
j_gene: TRBJ1-2
CDR3aa: CASSLGGGPYGYTF
CDR3nt: TGTGCCAGCAGCTTAGGCGGGGGTCCCTATGGCTACACCTTC

d_gene: -
v_gene: TRBV30
abundance: -
j_gene: TRBJ1-1
CDR3aa: CAWSPGGGRNTEAFF
CDR3nt: TGTGCCTGGAGCCCCGGGGGGGGTAGGAACACTGAAGCTTTCTTT

d_gene: -
v_gene: TRBV12-5
abundance: -
j_gene: TRBJ2-7
CDR3aa: CASGKAVGVTYEQYF
CDR3nt: TGTGCTAGTGGTAAAGCTGTAGGGGTCACCTACGAGCAGTACTTC

d_gene: -
v_gene: TRBV5-1
abundance: once
j_gene: TRBJ2-7
CDR3aa: CASSFAAASSYEQYF
CDR3nt: TGCGCCAGCAGCTTCGCAGCGGCAAGCTCCTACGAGCAGTACTTC

d_gene: -
v_gene: TRBV4-3
abundance: -
j_gene: TRBJ2-5
CDR3aa: CASSQGFRQQETQYF
CDR3nt: TGCGCCAGCAGCCAAGGATTCCGGCAGCAAGAGACCCAGTACTTC

d_gene: -
v_gene: TRBV7-3
abundance: -
j_gene: TRBJ1-2
CDR3aa: CASSQGAPNYGYTF
CDR3nt: TGTGCCAGCAGTCAAGGGGCACCTAACTATGGCTACACCTTC

d_gene: -
v_gene: TRBV9
abundance: -
j_gene: TRBJ2-7
CDR3aa: CASSVDGSISYEQYF
CDR3nt: TGTGCCAGCAGCGTAGACGGATCTATTTCCTACGAGCAGTACTTC

d_gene: TRBD1
v_gene: TRBV4-1
abundance: -
j_gene: TRBJ1-4
CDR3aa: CASSQGGTGRWGTNEKLFF
CDR3nt: TGCGCCAGCAGCCAAGGGGGGACAGGGAGGTGGGGTACTAATGAAAAACTGTTTTTT

d_gene: TRBD1
v_gene: TRBV6-5
abundance: -
j_gene: TRBJ1-2
CDR3aa: CASRRDSDRGYGYTF
CDR3nt: TGTGCCAGCAGACGCGATAGTGACAGGGGCTATGGCTACACCTTC

d_gene: -
v_gene: TRBV30
abundance: few
j_gene: TRBJ1-2
CDR3aa: CAWSVLTGSYGYTF
CDR3nt: TGTGCCTGGAGTGTCTTGACGGGGAGCTATGGCTACACCTTC

d_gene: -
v_gene: TRBV9
abundance: -
j_gene: TRBJ2-3
CDR3aa: CASGWTQSTDTQYF
CDR3nt: TGTGCCAGCGGGTGGACACAAAGCACAGATACGCAGTATTTT

d_gene: TRBD1
v_gene: TRBV27
abundance: -
j_gene: TRBJ2-7
CDR3aa: CASSLFYTGGSYEQYF
CDR3nt: TGTGCCAGCAGTTTATTCTACACAGGGGGGTCCTACGAGCAGTACTTC

d_gene: TRBD1
v_gene: TRBV2
abundance: -
j_gene: TRBJ2-6
CDR3aa: CASRGRQGTGANVLTF
CDR3nt: TGTGCCAGCAGGGGACGACAGGGAACTGGGGCCAACGTCCTGACTTTC

d_gene: TRBD1
v_gene: TRBV4-1
abundance: -
j_gene: TRBJ1-1
CDR3aa: CASSSGTGAFMNTEAFF
CDR3nt: TGCGCCAGCAGCAGCGGGACAGGGGCCTTCATGAACACTGAAGCTTTCTTT

d_gene: -
v_gene: TRBV10-2
abundance: -
j_gene: TRBJ2-1
CDR3aa: CASSVGSPYNEQFF
CDR3nt: TGCGCCAGCAGTGTTGGCAGCCCCTACAATGAGCAGTTCTTC

d_gene: TRBD2
v_gene: TRBV9
abundance: -
j_gene: TRBJ2-2
CDR3aa: CASSVQGLAPGELFF
CDR3nt: TGTGCCAGCAGCGTACAAGGACTAGCCCCCGGGGAGCTGTTTTTT

d_gene: TRBD1
v_gene: TRBV18
abundance: -
j_gene: TRBJ1-1
CDR3aa: CASSQKPGQGNTEAFF
CDR3nt: TGTGCCAGCTCACAAAAACCGGGACAGGGGAACACTGAAGCTTTCTTT

d_gene: TRBD2
v_gene: TRBV5-1
abundance: -
j_gene: TRBJ2-7
CDR3aa: CASSRSTGGDLYEQYF
CDR3nt: TGCGCCAGCAGCCGGAGCACCGGGGGGGACCTCTACGAGCAGTACTTC

d_gene: -
v_gene: TRBV27
abundance: -
j_gene: TRBJ2-7
CDR3aa: CASSSLGGAYEQYF
CDR3nt: TGTGCCAGCAGTTCGTTGGGGGGTGCCTACGAGCAGTACTTC

d_gene: -
v_gene: TRBV7-2
abundance: -
j_gene: TRBJ2-3
CDR3aa: CASSLWGSTDTQYF
CDR3nt: TGTGCCAGCAGCCTGTGGGGGAGCACAGATACGCAGTATTTT

d_gene: -
v_gene: TRBV18
abundance: few
j_gene: TRBJ1-5
CDR3aa: CASSPAEGNQPQHF
CDR3nt: TGTGCCAGCTCACCGGCCGAGGGCAATCAGCCCCAGCATTTT

d_gene: -
v_gene: TRBV7-7
abundance: once
j_gene: TRBJ2-2
CDR3aa: CASSPASVVNTGELFF
CDR3nt: TGTGCCAGCAGCCCCGCTAGCGTAGTGAACACCGGGGAGCTGTTTTTT

d_gene: -
v_gene: TRBV30
abundance: -
j_gene: TRBJ1-1
CDR3aa: CAWSVGLFTSGSHTEAFF
CDR3nt: TGTGCCTGGAGTGTAGGGCTCTTCACAAGCGGGAGCCACACTGAAGCTTTCTTT

d_gene: TRBD1
v_gene: TRBV4-1
abundance: -
j_gene: TRBJ2-5
CDR3aa: CASSRQQGRGETQYF
CDR3nt: TGCGCCAGCAGCCGCCAACAGGGGAGAGGGGAGACCCAGTACTTC

d_gene: TRBD1
v_gene: TRBV7-9
abundance: -
j_gene: TRBJ2-7
CDR3aa: CASTQGPGGGEQYF
CDR3nt: TGTGCCAGCACCCAGGGCCCAGGGGGTGGCGAGCAGTACTTC

d_gene: -
v_gene: TRBV19
abundance: -
j_gene: TRBJ1-5
CDR3aa: CASSIMGYGDQPQHF
CDR3nt: TGTGCCAGTAGTATTATGGGTTACGGAGATCAGCCCCAGCATTTT

d_gene: -
v_gene: TRBV5-1
abundance: -
j_gene: TRBJ2-2
CDR3aa: CASTPTGNTGELFF
CDR3nt: TGCGCCAGCACCCCTACAGGGAACACCGGGGAGCTGTTTTTT

d_gene: -
v_gene: TRBV19
abundance: -
j_gene: TRBJ1-2
CDR3aa: CASSIPGFYGYTF
CDR3nt: TGTGCCAGTAGTATACCCGGATTCTATGGCTACACCTTC

d_gene: TRBD1
v_gene: TRBV19
abundance: -
j_gene: TRBJ2-1
CDR3aa: CASSFLGTGNYNEQFF
CDR3nt: TGTGCCAGTAGTTTCCTCGGGACAGGGAACTACAATGAGCAGTTCTTC

d_gene: -
v_gene: TRBV5-1
abundance: -
j_gene: TRBJ1-3
CDR3aa: CASSPGQLSGNTIYF
CDR3nt: TGCGCCAGCAGCCCAGGACAGCTCTCTGGAAACACCATATATTTT

d_gene: -
v_gene: TRBV6-5
abundance: -
j_gene: TRBJ1-5
CDR3aa: CASSYSRGSLQHF
CDR3nt: TGTGCCAGCAGTTACTCGAGAGGGAGCCTCCAGCATTTT

d_gene: TRBD2
v_gene: TRBV30
abundance: -
j_gene: TRBJ2-1
CDR3aa: CAWTPGTSGNEQFF
CDR3nt: TGTGCCTGGACTCCCGGGACTAGCGGCAATGAGCAGTTCTTC